This T cell receptor (beta chain) was recorded in a study of T-cell reconstitution after alpha-beta-depleted transplantation in children. General study points: Expanded graft clones, several hundred of them, were reportedly the source of alpha-beta T cells about two months after transplant.

In this sample, this clonotype turned up a few times. Its antigen is unknown. Unique molecular identifiers were used to barcode this TCRbeta library. Using its own MiXCR run on the PCR reads, TCRdb lists one record per CDR3 protein. The sample includes more than 200,000 distinct CDR3 sequences, approximately 19% of them seen just once. Germline V gene data show CDR1 as WSHSY and CDR2 as SAAADI. The ends were cut back, 7 bases at V and 4 bases at J, with 7 bases in the middle. CDR3 length: 11 amino acids. J is TRBJ1-1 and V is TRBV10-2, with unresolved D. The sample was PBMCs, mostly from graft donor cells, taken 360 days after TCRalphabeta/CD19-depleted stem cell transplant. The receptor comes from a male patient aged 2 to 9 who had a stem cell transplant for acute lymphoblastic leukemia, so the T cells may come from the graft donor. The CDR3 bases are TGCGCCAGCATGGTGGCCACTGAAGCTTTCTTT. Protein: CASMVATEAFF.